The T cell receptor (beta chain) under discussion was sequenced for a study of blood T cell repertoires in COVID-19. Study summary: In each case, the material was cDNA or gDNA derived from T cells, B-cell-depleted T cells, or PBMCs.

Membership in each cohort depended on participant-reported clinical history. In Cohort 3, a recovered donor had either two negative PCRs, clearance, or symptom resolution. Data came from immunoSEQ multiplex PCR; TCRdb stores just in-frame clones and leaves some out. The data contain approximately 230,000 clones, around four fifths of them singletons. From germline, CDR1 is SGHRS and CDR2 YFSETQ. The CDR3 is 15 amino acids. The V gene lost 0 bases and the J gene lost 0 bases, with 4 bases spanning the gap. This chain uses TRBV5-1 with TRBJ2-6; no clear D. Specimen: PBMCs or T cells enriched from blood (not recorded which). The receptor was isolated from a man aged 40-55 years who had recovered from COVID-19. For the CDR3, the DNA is TGCGCCAGCAGCTTGGGCGTCTCTGGGGCCAACGTCCTGACTTTC. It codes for CASSLGVSGANVLTF.